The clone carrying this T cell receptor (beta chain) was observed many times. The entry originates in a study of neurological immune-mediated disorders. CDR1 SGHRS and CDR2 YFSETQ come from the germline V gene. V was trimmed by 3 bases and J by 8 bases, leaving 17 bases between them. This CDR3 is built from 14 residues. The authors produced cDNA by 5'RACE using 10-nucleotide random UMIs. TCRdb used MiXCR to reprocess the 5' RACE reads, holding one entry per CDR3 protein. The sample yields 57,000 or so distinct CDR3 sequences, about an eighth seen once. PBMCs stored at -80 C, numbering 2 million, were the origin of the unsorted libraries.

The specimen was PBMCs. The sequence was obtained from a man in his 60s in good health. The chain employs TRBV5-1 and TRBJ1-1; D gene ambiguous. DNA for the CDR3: TGCGCCAGCAGCTCCCAAGATGTAGCTTCCGAAGCTTTCTTT. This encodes CASSSQDVASEAFF.